This TCR beta chain is from a study of T cell clones after liver transplantation. Study overall: A pre-transplant mixed lymphocyte reaction with TCRbeta sequencing defined graft-donor-reactive clones followed in post-transplant blood.

Proliferating CFSE-low MLR cells were sequenced to define alloreactive TCRbeta sequences. CDR1 and CDR2 from the germline V gene are SQVTM and ANQGSEA. V dropped 7 bases and J dropped 0 bases, with 16 bases sitting between them. The CDR3 has 16 amino acids. Assay: immunoSEQ multiplex PCR; the TCRdb copy retains only in-frame clones and omits some. The sample holds about 5,800 clones, about 31% seen once. On this clone: Its antigen is unidentified.

The sequenced sample consisted of CD4+ T cells from cultured PBMCs. The source of this sequence is a human patient who received a liver transplant. Some T cells may be transferred from the graft donor. The chain carries TRBV29-1 and TRBJ2-6; D possibly matches TRBD1 or TRBD2 (5 bases each). The CDR3 DNA reads TGCAGCGCCACCCGGGACGTTGACTCTGGGGCCAACGTCCTGACTTTC. Translating gives CSATRDVDSGANVLTF.